This TCR beta chain was documented in a study of cytomegalovirus exposure and HLA in healthy donors. Whole-study findings and limits: Certain sequence variants were highly shared and formed a cluster, and this cluster was likely a sequencing artifact. Reportedly, a later analysis found an Asian-associated ancestry cluster had fewer N-insertions than the roughly 700-donor mean.

When sampled, the donors appeared nominally healthy, though they likely had unrecorded immune exposures. Germline loops: CDR1 MNHEY, CDR2 SVGAGI. With 9 bases clipped from V and 0 bases from J, the junction kept 2 bases outside the gene matches. The CDR3 consists of 13 residues. This clone has only one observation. The antigen is unknown. Use of 60 Vbeta and 13 Jbeta primers characterized the PCR. Only in-frame clones appear in the TCRdb table, and some are missing; sequencing was by immunoSEQ multiplex PCR. The sample comprises about 120,000 clones, over 70% of which are singletons, and roughly 10% rests with the top ten.

The chain recombines TRBV6-5 with TRBJ2-1; 7 bases fit TRBD2. The sample consisted of PBMCs. The clonotype comes from a woman between 45 and 65 years old in good health and CMV-seropositive. DNA of the CDR3: TGTGCCAGTAGGGACTACTCCTACAATGAGCAGTTCTTC. It specifies CASRDYSYNEQFF.